The 32 T cell receptor beta chains in this list originate from one sample, sequenced in a study of cytomegalovirus exposure and HLA in healthy donors. PCR amplification relied on 60 Vbeta primers (plus 13 Jbeta primers). Profiled with immunoSEQ multiplex PCR; TCRdb holds only in-frame clones, not every one. Among roughly 100,000 clones, approximately 78% were seen once, and the ten largest hold about 0.79%. Source material: PBMCs. The receptors were sampled from a woman in her sixties or seventies in good health and CMV-seronegative.

The chain couples TRBV28 to TRBJ1-1, with D maybe TRBD1 (5 bases). The V gene lost 0 bases and the J gene lost 5 bases, with 13 bases spanning the gap. Per germline, CDR1 MDHEN and CDR2 SYDVKM. The CDR3 runs 15 residues. For the CDR3, the DNA is TGTGCCAGCAGTTTATGGCAGGGCGGGAGGACTGAAGCTTTCTTT. It translates to CASSLWQGGRTEAFF.

This clone was seen only a few times. This sequence joins TRBV4-1 and TRBJ2-2; maybe TRBD1 (6 bases). This CDR3 has 14 amino acids. Trimming took 1 base from V and 4 from J, leaving 7 bases between them. CDR1 is MGHRA and CDR2 is YSYEKL in the germline V gene. CDR3 amino acids: CASSQVGGTGELFF. The CDR3 nucleotides read TGCGCCAGCAGCCAAGTAGGGGGCACCGGGGAGCTGTTTTTT.

The chain uses TRBV6-6 and TRBJ1-1; TRBD1 might be the D (5 bases). The CDR3 totals 14 residues. Looked up from germline, CDR1 is MNHNY and CDR2 is SVGAGI (reference sequence). V was trimmed by 7 bases and J by 2 bases, leaving 14 bases between them. The CDR3 DNA is TGTGCCAGCAAGCCCCGGGACTTAAACACTGAAGCTTTCTTT. It codes for CASKPRDLNTEAFF.

The V gene is TRBV28, the J gene TRBJ1-1; D remains unclear. The germline gives CDR1 MDHEN, CDR2 SYDVKM. V was trimmed by 6 bases and J by 6 bases, leaving 11 bases between them. This CDR3 has 12 residues. Written as DNA, the CDR3 is TGTGCCAGCAGGCCGACTGTTGCTGAAGCTTTCTTT. It specifies CASRPTVAEAFF. Based on the CDR3 plus reference TRBV28 and TRBJ1-1, the full variable domain is DVKVTQSSRYLVKRTGEKVFLECVQDMDHENMFWYRQDPGLGLRLIYFSYDVKMKEKGDIPEGYSVSREKKERFSLILESASTNQTSMYLCASRPTVAEAFFGQGTRLTVV.

This clone was seen a handful of times. The chain uses TRBV5-6 and TRBJ1-2, with D unresolved. The germline V gene encodes CDR1 SGHDT and CDR2 YYEEEE. The V gene lost 3 bases and the J gene lost 1 base, with 13 bases spanning the gap. The CDR3 is made up of 15 amino acids. The CDR3 is CASSYYPGYNYGYTF. The CDR3 nucleotides are TGTGCCAGCAGCTACTATCCTGGTTATAACTATGGCTACACCTTC.

The chain links TRBV10-1 to TRBJ1-1, with D tentatively TRBD1 (5 bases). The V and J ends lost 7 bases and 4 bases respectively, with 13 bases between them. The CDR3 length is 13 residues. Germline lookup yields CDR1 WNHNN and CDR2 SYGVQD (reference sequence). CDR3 DNA sequence: TGCGCCAGCAAGGGACCCGGGGGCACTGAAGCTTTCTTT. Amino acid sequence: CASKGPGGTEAFF.

The CDR3 reads CASSYGAVYEQYF. The CDR3 DNA reads as TGTGCCAGCAGTTACGGGGCAGTCTACGAGCAGTACTTC. The gene calls are TRBV6-5 and TRBJ2-7, with D perhaps TRBD1 (5 bases). There are 13 residues in the CDR3. V dropped 2 bases and J dropped 3 bases, with 8 bases sitting between them. Germline V lookup: CDR1 MNHEY, CDR2 SVGAGI.

The V and J genes are TRBV10-3 and TRBJ2-5; 9 bases are shared with TRBD1. V shed 6 bases and J 1 base; nucleotides not matched to a gene: 9. The CDR3 loop spans 16 amino acids. Germline values: CDR1 ENHRY, CDR2 SYGVKD. In DNA, the CDR3 is TGTGCCATCAGACCGGGACAGGGAAGTGGCCAAGAGACCCAGTACTTC. Its protein is CAIRPGQGSGQETQYF.

The chain carries TRBV10-1 and TRBJ2-1, with 11 nucleotides matching TRBD2. V lost 4 bases and J lost 2; bases outside the gene matches: 4. Germline V CDR1 and CDR2: WNHNN, SYGVQD (reference sequence). The CDR3 has 16 residues. The CDR3 sequence: CASSATSGNTYNEQFF. CDR3 nucleotide sequence: TGCGCCAGCAGTGCGACTAGCGGGAATACCTACAATGAGCAGTTCTTC.

This clone was seen more than once but under ten times. V and J are TRBV2 and TRBJ1-1, with a tentative D call TRBD1 (5 bases). This CDR3 has 15 amino acids. Looked up from germline, CDR1 is SNHLY and CDR2 is FYNNEI. V dropped 6 bases and J dropped 0 bases, with 14 bases sitting between them. The CDR3 nucleotides read TGTGCCAGCAGGGCGACAGACACCATGAACACTGAAGCTTTCTTT. This encodes CASRATDTMNTEAFF.

The V and J genes are TRBV4-1 and TRBJ2-7; perhaps TRBD1 as D (6 bases). CDR1 is MGHRA, CDR2 YSYEKL, per germline. The V end lost 1 base, the J end lost 3 bases, and 10 bases lay between the germline ends. The CDR3 has 14 amino acids. The DNA for the CDR3 is TGCGCCAGCAGCCAAGTCAGGGGTAGCTACGAGCAGTACTTC. Amino acid sequence: CASSQVRGSYEQYF.

The rearrangement uses TRBV2 and TRBJ2-5; D gene ambiguous. This CDR3 contains 13 residues. The V gene's germline CDR1 is SNHLY and CDR2 FYNNEI. V shed 8 bases and J shed 1 base, with 11 bases lying between them. The chain's CDR3 is CASLNRRQETQYF. CDR3 coding DNA: TGTGCCAGCCTTAACAGACGCCAAGAGACCCAGTACTTC.

J is TRBJ1-2 and V is TRBV2, with 7 bases identical to TRBD1. V was pared by 3 bases and J by 7 bases, with 11 bases of the junction left unmatched. The CDR3 totals 15 residues. Germline CDR1 reads SNHLY; CDR2 reads FYNNEI. The CDR3 is CASSEGARGSSGYTF. DNA for the CDR3: TGTGCCAGCAGTGAGGGGGCCAGGGGGTCGAGTGGCTACACCTTC.

CDR3 nucleotides: TGTGCCAGCAGCTTAGCTGCGCGGAGCACAGATACGCAGTATTTT. This translates into CASSLAARSTDTQYF. The rearrangement uses TRBV7-9 and TRBJ2-3; D remains ambiguous. The CDR3 totals 15 residues. Germline assignment: CDR1 SEHNR and CDR2 FQNEAQ (reference sequence). With 0 bases removed from V and 0 bases from J, the gap between germline ends came to 7 bases.

As for this clone: The junction differs from germline at one of its ends, possibly a read error. J is TRBJ2-7 and V is TRBV4-3; the D gene is possibly TRBD2 (6 bases). Germline CDR1 reads LGHNA; CDR2 reads YSLEER. This CDR3 has 14 residues. The CDR3: CASSDRRGSYEQYF. As DNA, the CDR3 is TGCGCCAGCAGCGACCGGAGGGGATCCTACGAGCAGTACTTT.

The rearrangement links TRBV27 to TRBJ2-7, with D possibly being TRBD1 (6 bases). Trimming stripped 5 bases from V and 3 bases from J, with 17 bases between. This CDR3 is built from 15 residues. Germline V gene data show CDR1 as MNHEY and CDR2 as SMNVEV (reference sequence). CDR3 in DNA: TGTGCCAGCAGTAAAAAGGGACAAAACATCTACGAGCAGTACTTC. It codes for CASSKKGQNIYEQYF.

In this sample, this clone turned up a few times. The chain combines TRBV5-6 with TRBJ2-5; D is undetermined. The germline V gene encodes CDR1 SGHDT and CDR2 YYEEEE. Trimming pared 0 bases from V and 8 bases from J, leaving 5 bases between. The CDR3 length is 11 residues. The CDR3 DNA reads TGTGCCAGCAGCTTGGACTACACCCAGTACTTC. Protein product: CASSLDYTQYF. The full variable domain, completed using reference TRBV5-6 and TRBJ2-5, is DAGVTQSPTHLIKTRGQQVTLRCSPKSGHDTVSWYQQALGQGPQFIFQYYEEEERQRGNFPDRFSGHQFPNYSSELNVNALLLGDSALYLCASSLDYTQYFGPGTRLLVL.

This clone was picked up a small number of times. V usage is TRBV7-8 and J usage is TRBJ2-2; 8 bases are a match to TRBD1. V lost 5 bases and J lost 3; bases outside the gene matches: 2. Germline CDR1 and CDR2: SGHVS and FQNEAQ. This CDR3 comprises 14 residues. CDR3 coding DNA: TGTGCCAGCAGCCCAGGGGGCCACACCGGGGAGCTGTTTTTT. This encodes CASSPGGHTGELFF.

The chain employs TRBV2 and TRBJ1-1, with TRBD1 as a possible D gene (5 bases). The CDR3 is 12 residues long. V was trimmed by 8 bases and J by 6 bases, leaving 13 bases between them. The V gene's germline CDR1 is SNHLY and CDR2 FYNNEI. DNA of the CDR3: TGTGCCAGCGACGGGGGTACGTCTGAAGCTTTCTTT. It specifies CASDGGTSEAFF.

The chain has TRBV6-1 and TRBJ2-7; possibly TRBD2 for D (6 bases). Trimming shortened V by 1 base and J by 0 bases, and 10 bases separated the two germline ends. Germline assignment: CDR1 MNHNS and CDR2 SASEGT. The CDR3 loop spans 15 amino acids. The CDR3 region is CASSEGVADSYEQYF. For the CDR3, the DNA is TGTGCCAGCAGTGAAGGGGTAGCGGACTCCTACGAGCAGTACTTC.

This clone has more than one count but fewer than ten. V gene TRBV6-5 combines with J gene TRBJ1-5; D remains ambiguous. The CDR3 extends over 13 amino acids. Germline CDR1 and CDR2: MNHEY and SVGAGI. Trimming shortened V by 2 bases and J by 6 bases, and 8 bases separated the two germline ends. The CDR3 DNA sequence: TGTGCCAGCAGTTACGGTCCGGTTCAGCCCCAGCATTTT. The encoded protein is CASSYGPVQPQHF.

This sequence joins TRBV7-7 and TRBJ2-5, with D tentatively TRBD2 (6 bases). The CDR3 loop spans 13 amino acids. V was clipped by 3 bases and J by 4 bases, with 9 bases between them. The germline V gene encodes CDR1 SSHAT and CDR2 FNYEAQ (reference sequence). The CDR3 DNA reads TGTGCCAGCAGCTTTCAGGGAGGAGAGACCCAGTACTTC. Its protein is CASSFQGGETQYF.

This clone was counted once. The gene calls are TRBV19 and TRBJ1-5; 9 bases agree with TRBD1. The V segment lost 4 bases and the J segment 6 bases; nucleotides outside the gene matches: 10. Germline CDR1 LNHDA, CDR2 SQIVND (reference sequence). This CDR3 is 16 amino acids long. The CDR3 DNA reads TGTGCCAGTAGTACATTACAGGGGGCGCCCCTTCAGCCCCAGCATTTT. This sequence encodes CASSTLQGAPLQPQHF.

This clone has a handful of counts. The J gene is TRBJ1-5, the V gene TRBV5-1, with D perhaps TRBD1 (6 bases). Trimming cost V 0 bases and J 5 bases, with 6 bases left between them. The CDR3 loop spans 13 amino acids. CDR1 is SGHRS, CDR2 YFSETQ, per germline. CDR3 DNA: TGCGCCAGCAGCTTGGCAGGGGATCAGCCCCAGCATTTT. Protein: CASSLAGDQPQHF.

V usage is TRBV25-1 and J usage is TRBJ1-6; D might be TRBD1 (5 bases). V lost 3 bases and J lost 7, with 13 bases in between. Germline V gives CDR1 MGHDK, CDR2 SYGVNS. This CDR3 spans 15 amino acids. CDR3 loop: CASSDNWGENSPLHF. Here the CDR3 DNA reads TGTGCCAGCAGTGACAATTGGGGGGAGAATTCACCCCTCCACTTT.

This chain joins TRBV11-2 and TRBJ2-1, with 8 bases lining up with TRBD2. Germline values: CDR1 SGHAT, CDR2 FQNNGV. The CDR3 extends over 15 amino acids. J lost 8 bases, V lost 0 bases, and 6 bases had no gene match. The CDR3 nucleotides are TGTGCCAGCAGCTTAGACGGGAGGGCAGTCGATGAGCAGTTCTTC. Translation gives CASSLDGRAVDEQFF. Full variable domain (remainder filled in from reference TRBV11-2 and TRBJ2-1): EAGVAQSPRYKIIEKRQSVAFWCNPISGHATLYWYQQILGQGPKLLIQFQNNGVVDDSQLPKDRFSAERLKGVDSTLKIQPAKLEDSAVYLCASSLDGRAVDEQFFGPGTRLTVL.

The chain combines TRBV30 with TRBJ1-2; maybe TRBD1 (6 bases). Germline V gene data show CDR1 as GTSNPN and CDR2 as SVGIG (reference sequence). The germline V and J ends were trimmed by 4 bases and 1 base, with 13 bases remaining between them. CDR3 length: 14 residues. The CDR3 reads CAWKLAGVNYGYTF. The CDR3, as DNA: TGTGCCTGGAAGTTGGCAGGGGTTAACTATGGCTACACCTTC.

This rearrangement joins TRBV4-3 to TRBJ2-2; 14 bases fit TRBD2. This CDR3 is built from 17 residues. In germline, CDR1 is LGHNA, CDR2 YSLEER. Trimming cost V 1 base and J 3 bases; bases outside gene matches: 1. The CDR3 nucleotides are TGCGCCAGCAGCCAAGCGGGACTAGCGGGGGACACCGGGGAGCTGTTTTTT. Encoded protein: CASSQAGLAGDTGELFF.

This clone showed up just a few times. This rearrangement joins TRBV6-5 to TRBJ1-3; D not resolved. V dropped 8 bases and J dropped 0 bases, with 14 bases sitting between them. This CDR3 is 15 amino acids long. Germline assignment: CDR1 MNHEY and CDR2 SVGAGI. The CDR3, as DNA: TGTGCCAGCTATAACAGAAAGAGCTCTGGAAACACCATATATTTT. Its translation: CASYNRKSSGNTIYF.

The V and J genes are TRBV11-2 and TRBJ2-7; D might be TRBD2 (6 bases). CDR1 SGHAT and CDR2 FQNNGV come from the germline V gene. Trimming took 6 bases from V and 0 from J, leaving 9 bases between them. CDR3 length: 13 amino acids. CDR3 DNA: TGTGCCAGCAGGCAGGGAGGCTCCTACGAGCAGTACTTC. Translation: CASRQGGSYEQYF. Supplemented by reference TRBV11-2 and TRBJ2-7, the full variable domain reads EAGVAQSPRYKIIEKRQSVAFWCNPISGHATLYWYQQILGQGPKLLIQFQNNGVVDDSQLPKDRFSAERLKGVDSTLKIQPAKLEDSAVYLCASRQGGSYEQYFGPGTRLTVT.

This clone has more than one count but fewer than ten. The genes are TRBV2 and TRBJ1-3, with unresolved D. The CDR3 spans 16 residues. V shed 1 base and J shed 0 bases, with 10 bases lying between them. Germline V gene sequence: CDR1 SNHLY, CDR2 FYNNEI. The CDR3 bases are TGTGCCAGCAGTGAAGGTCCACAGAGCTCTGGAAACACCATATATTTT. This codes for CASSEGPQSSGNTIYF.

The chain has TRBV7-9 and TRBJ2-3; tentatively, D is TRBD2 (5 bases). V was pared by 7 bases and J by 1 base, with 9 bases between. The CDR3 has 13 residues. Germline CDR1 reads SEHNR; CDR2 reads FQNEAQ (reference sequence). DNA of the CDR3: TGTGCCAGCATGCAAGCGGGCACAGATACGCAGTATTTT. Translating it yields CASMQAGTDTQYF.